This TCR beta chain emerged from a study of OX40 agonist ivuxolimab in advanced cancers. Study as a whole: Among those enrolled, mean age was about 58 years (range roughly 20 to 79) and 82.7% were male.

The CDR3 is made up of 12 amino acids. With 0 bases clipped from V and 7 bases from J, the junction kept 0 bases outside the gene matches. Germline-derived CDR1 and CDR2 are MNHNY and SVGAGI (reference sequence). Baseline was the first blood sampling point, followed by cycle 4 day 1 and cycle 7 day 1. Findings and caveats of the study: The study observed clonal expansion of CD4+ and CD8+ blood T cells by week 6 at 0.1 to 3.0 mg/kg.

Profiling relied on immunoSEQ multiplex PCR, and the TCRdb table lists in-frame clones only, not all of them. The table includes about 43,000 clones, around 86% detected once. Turning to this clone: Its antigen is not identified.

This chain uses TRBV6-6 with TRBJ2-7; 7 nucleotides match TRBD1. The specimen comprised CD4+ or CD8+ T cells sorted from blood, sampled in a trial of the OX40 agonist ivuxolimab. The source of this sequence is an adult with an advanced solid tumor such as melanoma, head and neck, liver or kidney cancer. CDR3 loop: CASSYSTGEQYF. CDR3 sequence (DNA): TGTGCCAGCAGTTACTCGACAGGGGAGCAGTACTTC.